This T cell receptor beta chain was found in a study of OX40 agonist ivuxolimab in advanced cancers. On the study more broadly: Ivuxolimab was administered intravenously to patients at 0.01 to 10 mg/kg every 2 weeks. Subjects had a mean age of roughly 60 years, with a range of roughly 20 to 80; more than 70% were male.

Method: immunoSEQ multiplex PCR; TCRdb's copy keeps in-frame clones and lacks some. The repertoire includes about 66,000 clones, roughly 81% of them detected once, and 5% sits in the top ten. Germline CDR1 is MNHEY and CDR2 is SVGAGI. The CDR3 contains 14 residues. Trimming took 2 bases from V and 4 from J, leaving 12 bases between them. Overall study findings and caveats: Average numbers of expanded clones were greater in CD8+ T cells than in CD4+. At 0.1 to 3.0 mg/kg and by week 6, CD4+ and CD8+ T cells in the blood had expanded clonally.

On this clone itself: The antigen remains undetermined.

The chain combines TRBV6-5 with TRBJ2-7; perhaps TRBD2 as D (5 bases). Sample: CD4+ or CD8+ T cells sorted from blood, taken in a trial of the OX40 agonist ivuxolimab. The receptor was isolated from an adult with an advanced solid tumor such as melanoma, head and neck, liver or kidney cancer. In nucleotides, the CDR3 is TGTGCCAGCAGTTACGGTGGGGAGAGATACGAGCAGTACTTC. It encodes CASSYGGERYEQYF.